These T cell receptor beta chains were read from a single sample in a study of cytomegalovirus exposure and HLA in healthy donors. Method: immunoSEQ multiplex PCR; TCRdb's copy keeps in-frame clones and lacks some. This table holds 150,000 or so clones. The sequenced sample was PBMCs. The receptor set was obtained from a woman aged 45 to 65 in good health and CMV-seronegative. Both conserved end residues are part of each CDR3. The D gene is left open where the match is weak.

CDR3 length	V gene	D gene	J gene	CDR3 DNA	CDR3 protein
15	TRBV30	-	TRBJ1-2	TGTGCCTGGAGTCCAGCCCAGACAGGCCCAATGGGCTACACCTTC	CAWSPAQTGPMGYTF
15	TRBV6-5	-	TRBJ2-3	TGTGCCAGCAGCTCATTAGAGGGATCCACAGATACGCAGTATTTT	CASSSLEGSTDTQYF
15	TRBV11-2	TRBD1	TRBJ2-1	TGTGCCAGCAGCTTACGGGACAGGGGGCAGAGTGAGCAGTTCTTC	CASSLRDRGQSEQFF
15	TRBV11-2	-	TRBJ2-1	TGTGCCAGCAGCCTACAGGGAGGGATCGACAATGAGCAGTTCTTC	CASSLQGGIDNEQFF
12	TRBV25-1	TRBD1	TRBJ2-5	TGTGCCAGCAGGGACAGGGGACAGACCCAGTACTTC	CASRDRGQTQYF
11	TRBV29-1	-	TRBJ1-2	TGCAGCGTTGCTTCCAGCTATGGCTACACCTTC	CSVASSYGYTF
16	TRBV4-1	TRBD2	TRBJ2-7	TGCGCCAGCAGCCAGGGACTAGCGGGGGGGCTGAGGGAGCAGTACTTC	CASSQGLAGGLREQYF
11	TRBV2	-	TRBJ2-5	TGTGCCAGCAGTGGAGGGGAGACCCAGTACTTC	CASSGGETQYF
16	TRBV5-1	-	TRBJ1-3	TGCGCCAGCAGCCTCGGATTAGGGGGAGCAGGAAACACCATATATTTT	CASSLGLGGAGNTIYF
18	TRBV9	TRBD1	TRBJ2-5	TGTGCCAGCAGCCACCGGGACAGGGGGTTTCCCCAACAAGAGACCCAGTACTTC	CASSHRDRGFPQQETQYF
13	TRBV7-9	-	TRBJ1-2	TGTGCCAGCAGCTTTGAGGAAAACTATGGCTACACCTTC	CASSFEENYGYTF
14	TRBV7-9	-	TRBJ1-2	TGTGCCAGCAGCTTAGTCCCAGGGTTCTATGGCTACACCTTC	CASSLVPGFYGYTF
12	TRBV6-1	-	TRBJ2-7	TGTGCCAGCGAAGAGGGCCCCTACGAGCAGTACTTC	CASEEGPYEQYF
14	TRBV9	-	TRBJ2-2	TGTGCCAGCAGCGGCCGACAGGTGACCGGGGAGCTGTTTTTT	CASSGRQVTGELFF
15	TRBV19	-	TRBJ1-5	TGTGCCAGTAGTATAGGGCAGGGTGGCAATCAGCCCCAGCATTTT	CASSIGQGGNQPQHF
14	TRBV11-3	TRBD1	TRBJ2-3	TGTGCCAGCGGCACAGGGGGTTCTTCAGATACGCAGTATTTT	CASGTGGSSDTQYF
14	TRBV18	-	TRBJ2-7	TGTGCCAGCTCACCACCGAGGCAGGGGGGCGAGCAGTACTTC	CASSPPRQGGEQYF